These 26 T cell receptor beta chains originate from one sample sequenced in a study of blood T cell repertoires in COVID-19. Assay used: immunoSEQ multiplex PCR; TCRdb lists only in-frame clones, some missing. The sample carries around 250,000 clones, around 86% recorded once. Sequencing input: peripheral blood. Every receptor here comes from a woman aged 55-75 years who had recovered from COVID-19.

The V call is TRBV27, the J call TRBJ1-5; TRBD1 matches at 7 bases. Germline assignment: CDR1 MNHEY and CDR2 SMNVEV (reference sequence). This CDR3 spans 16 amino acids. Losses at the gene ends were 0 bases for V and 7 bases for J; bases not matched to a gene: 9. CDR3 nucleotides: TGTGCCAGCAGTTTATCCCAGGGGGTAAATTTCCAGCCCCAGCATTTT. Translated, it gives CASSLSQGVNFQPQHF.

The J gene is TRBJ2-5, the V gene TRBV3-1 (or the pseudogene TRBV3-2); 13 bases are a match to TRBD2. CDR3 length equals 19 residues. J gave up 0 bases and V 4 bases, and 11 bases lay outside the gene matches. CDR1 and CDR2 (germline): LGHDT, YNNKEL (reference sequence). The CDR3 reads CASSPTSGGDLLYQETQYF. The CDR3 DNA reads as TGTGCCAGCAGCCCTACTAGCGGGGGGGACCTTTTGTACCAAGAGACCCAGTACTTC.

The chain recombines TRBV7-2 with TRBJ1-2; TRBD1 is a possible D gene (6 bases). The CDR3 covers 15 residues. Germline CDR1 SGHTA, CDR2 FQGNSA. V was trimmed by 1 base and J by 4 bases, leaving 13 bases between them. In DNA, the CDR3 is TGTGCCAGCAGCTTAGGTGGGGGCGCAGGCTATGGCTACACCTTC. Its translation is CASSLGGGAGYGYTF.

The chain links TRBV7-3 to TRBJ1-1; D might be TRBD1 (5 bases). Trimming took 5 bases from V and 3 from J, leaving 13 bases between them. The CDR3 is 14 amino acids. From germline, CDR1 is SGHTA and CDR2 FQGTGA. The CDR3 DNA is TGTGCCAGCAGCCGAAGTCCGGGGGACACTGAAGCTTTCTTT. Its translation: CASSRSPGDTEAFF.

The sample holds one count of this clone. The V and J genes are TRBV28 and TRBJ2-5; 11 bases match TRBD2. Trimming took 8 bases from V and 6 from J; bases not matched to a gene: 11. The CDR3 length is 15 residues. Germline CDR1 MDHEN, CDR2 SYDVKM. DNA of the CDR3: TGTGCCAGCGTCCTAGCGGGGGGAGGGCTCAAGACCCAGTACTTC. Translated: CASVLAGGGLKTQYF.

J is TRBJ2-4 and V is TRBV3-1 (or the pseudogene TRBV3-2); unclear D gene. The ends were cut back, 4 bases at V and 1 base at J, with 8 bases in the middle. Per germline, CDR1 LGHDT and CDR2 YNNKEL (reference sequence). This CDR3 contains 14 residues. CDR3 residues: CASSLRYAKNIQYF. The DNA of the CDR3 is TGTGCCAGCAGCCTGAGATATGCCAAAAACATTCAGTACTTC.

The chain couples TRBV5-1 to TRBJ2-2; tentatively, D is TRBD1 (5 bases). From germline, CDR1 is SGHRS and CDR2 YFSETQ. The CDR3 sequence is 15 residues long. The ends were cut back, 6 bases at V and 1 base at J, with 13 bases in the middle. The CDR3 DNA reads as TGCGCCAGCACTAGACAGTTAGAGAACACCGGGGAGCTGTTTTTT. This codes for CASTRQLENTGELFF.

The gene calls are TRBV28 and TRBJ1-1; D perhaps matches TRBD1 (6 bases). Germline V gives CDR1 MDHEN, CDR2 SYDVKM. This CDR3 comprises 14 residues. V was pared by 3 bases and J by 4 bases, with 12 bases between. The CDR3 DNA follows: TGTGCCAGCAGTTTTGGGGGGGCGAGCACTGAAGCTTTCTTT. This sequence encodes CASSFGGASTEAFF.

The CDR3 DNA sequence: TGTGCCAGTAGTGTACTAGCGGGGGGAGGAGAGACCCAGTACTTC. Translated: CASSVLAGGGETQYF. V gene TRBV19 combines with J gene TRBJ2-5; 12 bases line up with TRBD2. The CDR3 extends over 15 amino acids. The germline gives CDR1 LNHDA, CDR2 SQIVND (reference sequence). The ends lost 5 bases at V and 4 bases at J; junction bases unmatched: 5.

This clone was detected only a few times. The chain is built from TRBV3-1 (or the pseudogene TRBV3-2) and TRBJ1-6; 7 bases match TRBD1. Losses at the gene ends were 3 bases for V and 7 bases for J; bases not matched to a gene: 3. The CDR3 totals 14 residues. CDR1 and CDR2 (germline): LGHDT, YNNKEL (reference sequence). The CDR3 region has the DNA TGTGCCAGCAGCCATAACAGGGGAAATTCACCCCTCCACTTT. Translating it yields CASSHNRGNSPLHF.

This clone is a singleton in its sample. V usage is TRBV7-2 and J usage is TRBJ2-1, with 8 bases matching TRBD2. V shed 5 bases, J shed 8 bases, and the junction held 8 bases outside the gene matches. The CDR3 extends over 14 amino acids. Germline values: CDR1 SGHTA, CDR2 FQGNSA. CDR3 amino acids: CASSHGRGGHEQFF. For the CDR3, the DNA is TGTGCCAGCAGCCACGGGAGGGGGGGTCATGAGCAGTTCTTC.

This clone was seen only a few times. The chain recombines TRBV6-2 or TRBV6-3 with TRBJ1-5, with D possibly being TRBD1 (6 bases). This CDR3 region has 14 residues. CDR1 is MNHEY, CDR2 SVGEGT, per germline. The germline V and J ends were trimmed by 5 bases and 7 bases, with 15 bases remaining between them. The CDR3 here is CASSNPTGMQPQHF. Written as DNA, the CDR3 is TGTGCCAGCAGTAACCCGACAGGAATGCAGCCCCAGCATTTT.

This sequence joins TRBV21-1 and TRBJ1-2. TRBV21-1 is labeled a pseudogene. The CDR3 is made up of 13 amino acids. The CDR3 loop reads CASSKGSNYGYTF. CDR3 in DNA: TGTGCCAGCAGCAAAGGTTCGAACTATGGCTACACCTTC.

This chain uses TRBV18 with TRBJ1-5, with 9 bases aligning to TRBD1. V was pared by 3 bases and J by 3 bases, with 6 bases of the junction left unmatched. This CDR3 has 16 amino acids. Germline CDR1 KGHSH, CDR2 LQKENI. CDR3 sequence reads: CASSPGQGQLNQPQHF. The CDR3 coding sequence is TGTGCCAGCTCACCTGGACAGGGGCAGCTCAATCAGCCCCAGCATTTT.

This clone was detected a few times. V usage is TRBV20-1 and J usage is TRBJ1-1; D is possibly TRBD1 (6 bases). The CDR3 has 10 amino acids. The V end lost 8 bases, the J end lost 7 bases, and 11 bases lay between the germline ends. The germline V gene encodes CDR1 DFQATT and CDR2 SNEGSKA (reference sequence). The CDR3 loop reads CSIDRSEAFF. The CDR3 DNA reads as TGCAGTATCGACAGGAGTGAAGCTTTCTTT.

V is TRBV2 and J is TRBJ1-5; tentatively, D is TRBD1 (6 bases). V gave up 7 bases and J gave up 6 bases, with 16 bases separating them. CDR1 is SNHLY, CDR2 FYNNEI, per germline. There are 14 residues in the CDR3. The CDR3 sequence: CASNREPPGQPQHF. The CDR3 DNA reads TGTGCCAGCAACAGGGAACCGCCGGGTCAGCCCCAGCATTTT.

This clone has just a few counts. An end of the junction does not agree with germline; a read error may underlie this. This sequence joins TRBV5-4 and TRBJ2-5; possible D gene TRBD1, 5 bases. The germline V gene encodes CDR1 SGHNT and CDR2 YYREEE (reference sequence). There are 15 residues in the CDR3. The CDR3 reads CASRLGRTTLERQYF. As DNA, the CDR3 is TGTGCCAGCAGGTTGGGCAGGACAACTTTGGAGCGCCAGTACTTC. The whole variable domain, filled in from reference TRBV5-4 and TRBJ2-5, reads ETGVTQSPTHLIKTRGQQVTLRCSSQSGHNTVSWYQQALGQGPQFIFQYYREEENGRGNFPPRFSGLQFPNYSSELNVNALELDDSALYLCASRLGRTTLERQYFGPGTRLLVL.

CDR3 loop: CASSYSKIRTGNYEQYF. As DNA, the CDR3 is TGTGCCAGCAGTTACTCGAAGATTAGGACAGGTAACTACGAGCAGTACTTC. The chain combines TRBV6-2 or TRBV6-3 with TRBJ2-7; the match to TRBD1 covers 7 bases. V shed 0 bases, J shed 3 bases, and the junction held 11 bases outside the gene matches. Germline CDR1 is MNHEY and CDR2 is SVGEGT. The CDR3 spans 17 residues.

J is TRBJ2-2 and V is TRBV28; possible D gene TRBD2, 5 bases. The V end was cut by 10 bases, the J end by 1 base, with 13 bases between. The CDR3 contains 14 residues. Per the germline V gene, CDR1 is MDHEN and CDR2 is SYDVKM. The CDR3, as DNA: TGTGCCACCCGCCGGGGAAGGAACACCGGGGAGCTGTTTTTT. Translated: CATRRGRNTGELFF.

The chain carries TRBV7-3 and TRBJ2-1; a weak D match, TRBD1 (6 bases). CDR1 and CDR2 from the germline V gene are SGHTA and FQGTGA. CDR3 size: 17 residues. V was clipped by 2 bases and J by 4 bases, with 18 bases between them. CDR3 bases: TGTGCCAGCAGCTTAGGGGGCCGGGACGGAAAATACAATGAGCAGTTCTTC. Its translation is CASSLGGRDGKYNEQFF.

For the CDR3, the DNA is TGTGCCAGCAGCCAAGTCTCTCCGCGGAATGGACTGTTTTTT. Amino acid sequence: CASSQVSPRNGLFF. The chain has TRBV3-1 (or the pseudogene TRBV3-2) and TRBJ1-4; no reliable D call. V shed 1 base and J shed 13 bases, with 16 bases lying between them. This CDR3 has 14 amino acids. Germline loops: CDR1 LGHDT, CDR2 YNNKEL (reference sequence).

The chain is built from TRBV7-8 and TRBJ1-1; 9 bases match TRBD1. This CDR3 has 15 residues. CDR1 is SGHVS, CDR2 FQNEAQ, per germline. V lost 2 bases, J lost 6 bases, and 7 bases stayed unmatched. Here the CDR3 reads CASSLTGQGRAEAFF. CDR3 in DNA: TGTGCCAGCAGCTTAACCGGACAGGGGAGGGCTGAAGCTTTCTTT.

This chain joins TRBV19 and TRBJ1-1, with TRBD1 matching over 8 bases. Germline V gene lookup returns CDR1 LNHDA and CDR2 SQIVND (reference sequence). This CDR3 region has 15 residues. J lost 4 bases, V lost 4 bases, and 8 bases had no gene match. The DNA of the CDR3 is TGTGCCAGTAGTACTCGACAGGGGAGGGCCACTGAAGCTTTCTTT. Translating it yields CASSTRQGRATEAFF.

The chain joins TRBV19 to TRBJ1-2; no definite D call. Looked up from germline, CDR1 is LNHDA and CDR2 is SQIVND (reference sequence). The CDR3 is 13 amino acids. Between the trimmed V and J ends, which lost 7 bases and 8 bases, there was a span of 17 bases. This CDR3 is CASISTPAGGYTF. The CDR3 coding sequence is TGTGCCAGTATTTCGACTCCGGCCGGCGGCTACACCTTC.

V gene TRBV7-2 combines with J gene TRBJ2-7; the match to TRBD2 covers 7 bases. Trimming at V came to 5 bases and at J to 7 bases, leaving 11 bases not matched to a gene. Germline CDR1 is SGHTA and CDR2 is FQGNSA. The CDR3 is 14 amino acids. The CDR3 protein is CASSIGGSLGEQYF. Here the CDR3 DNA reads TGTGCCAGCAGCATCGGGGGGTCCCTCGGGGAGCAGTACTTC.

This chain uses TRBV11-2 with TRBJ1-1; D remains ambiguous. V was clipped by 3 bases and J by 7 bases, with 9 bases between them. CDR3 size: 12 residues. CDR1 SGHAT and CDR2 FQNNGV come from the germline V gene. The CDR3 coding sequence is TGTGCCAGCAGCTTGCCAACTCGTGAAGCTTTCTTT. Its translation: CASSLPTREAFF.